The 28 T cell receptor beta chains below come from one sample, sequenced in a study of spatial heterogeneity in lung cancer. Time point reported: sample taken at primary tumor resection. Unsorted tumor, nontumor lung tissue or cryopreserved PBMC supplied the whole RNA. TCRdb processed the 5' RACE reads anew with MiXCR; each CDR3 protein has one entry. The sample shows approximately 12,000 distinct CDR3 sequences, roughly 6.2% of them seen only once. The material sequenced was normal lung tissue next to the tumor, taken at surgery. The receptors shown here come from a male donor with early-stage non-small cell lung cancer.

The table lists this clonotype with a few counts. The chain recombines TRBV6-5 with TRBJ1-1, with D perhaps TRBD1 (5 bases). V lost 4 bases to trimming and J lost 1 base, with 16 bases between them. CDR1 is MNHEY and CDR2 is SVGAGI in the germline V gene. The CDR3 contains 16 residues. Here the CDR3 reads CASSSRDAGGNTEAFF. The CDR3 DNA reads TGTGCCAGCAGTTCCCGGGACGCCGGGGGGAACACTGAAGCTTTCTTT.

In this sample, this clonotype turned up many times. This chain uses TRBV29-1 with TRBJ2-1; the D is unclear. CDR1 and CDR2 from the germline V gene are SQVTM and ANQGSEA. V lost 0 bases, J lost 3 bases, and 15 bases lay in between. The CDR3 runs to 16 residues. The CDR3 nucleotides are TGCAGCGTTGAAGATAGGCCGCGGCCCATCTACAATGAGCAGTTCTTC. Its protein product is CSVEDRPRPIYNEQFF.

By sample share, this clonotype is medium-sized (0.01 to 0.1%). The chain employs TRBV11-3 and TRBJ1-1; D is unresolved. The CDR3 loop spans 13 amino acids. V shed 1 base and J shed 4 bases, with 7 bases lying between them. Germline CDR1 is SGHNT and CDR2 is YENEEA. This chain's CDR3 is CASSLALGTEAFF. The CDR3 DNA reads as TGTGCCAGCAGCTTAGCTCTTGGCACTGAAGCTTTCTTT. Variable domain in full (rest from reference TRBV11-3 and TRBJ1-1): EAGVVQSPRYKIIEKKQPVAFWCNPISGHNTLYWYLQNLGQGPELLIRYENEEAVDDSQLPKDRFSAERLKGVDSTLKIQPAELGDSAVYLCASSLALGTEAFFGQGTRLTVV.

This clonotype was observed a few times. The chain joins TRBV29-1 to TRBJ1-2; 9 nucleotides match TRBD1. CDR3 length: 14 amino acids. Germline V gives CDR1 SQVTM, CDR2 ANQGSEA. Trimming cost V 8 bases and J 7 bases; bases outside gene matches: 14. The CDR3 here is CSITQTGGLSGYTF. CDR3 DNA sequence: TGCAGCATTACACAGACAGGGGGACTGAGTGGCTACACCTTC.

This clonotype was found many times. The chain is built from TRBV20-1 and TRBJ1-4; possibly TRBD1 for D (6 bases). This CDR3 has 11 residues. Germline V gives CDR1 DFQATT, CDR2 SNEGSKA (reference sequence). V shed 5 bases and J shed 8 bases, with 9 bases lying between them. CDR3 region: CSAHRDEKLFF. CDR3 in DNA: TGCAGTGCTCACAGGGACGAAAAACTGTTTTTT.

This clonotype is medium-sized within its sample. The rearrangement joins TRBV29-1 to TRBJ2-7; 8 positions match TRBD1. CDR1 is SQVTM and CDR2 is ANQGSEA in the germline V gene. This CDR3 region has 16 residues. V gave up 3 bases and J gave up 6 bases; unmatched junction bases: 16. The chain's CDR3 is CSVDGAGRGQSAEQYF. CDR3 bases: TGCAGCGTTGATGGCGCGGGCAGGGGGCAATCCGCCGAGCAGTACTTC.

Only a few counts were recorded for this clonotype. The chain recombines TRBV6-6 with TRBJ2-1; 12 bases map to TRBD2. Germline V CDR1 and CDR2: MNHNY, SVGAGI (reference sequence). The CDR3 contains 19 residues. Trimming took 6 bases from V and 5 from J; bases not matched to a gene: 17. The CDR3 loop reads CASRPQEGATSGSHNEQFF. The CDR3 DNA follows: TGTGCCAGCAGGCCTCAAGAGGGGGCGACTAGCGGGAGCCACAATGAGCAGTTCTTC.

This clonotype was recorded at least ten times. CDR3 bases: TGCGCCAGCAGTCCTAGCGGTCCTCTAACACGCACAGATACGCAGTATTTT. Its translation: CASSPSGPLTRTDTQYF. The V call is TRBV5-1, the J call TRBJ2-3; 7 nucleotides agree with TRBD2. CDR3 length: 17 residues. V was clipped by 5 bases and J by 1 base; unmatched bases: 13. Germline CDR1 is SGHRS and CDR2 is YFSETQ.

This chain connects TRBV3-1 to TRBJ2-3, with D maybe TRBD2 (6 bases). Germline V gene data show CDR1 as LGHDT and CDR2 as YNNKEL (reference sequence). The V end lost 7 bases, the J end lost 7 bases, and 9 bases lay between the germline ends. The CDR3 extends over 11 amino acids. The CDR3 DNA is TGTGCCAGCACCGCGGGGAATACGCAGTATTTT. This translates into CASTAGNTQYF.

V and J are TRBV7-9 and TRBJ1-2; D gene uncertain. The CDR3 is made up of 15 amino acids. Trimming removed 3 bases at V and 0 bases at J, with 11 bases between. The germline gives CDR1 SEHNR, CDR2 FQNEAQ (reference sequence). The CDR3 DNA reads TGTGCCAGCAGCTTTTACGCAGTCGCTAACTATGGCTACACCTTC. Amino acid sequence: CASSFYAVANYGYTF. The entire variable domain, with the rest obtained from reference TRBV7-9 and TRBJ1-2, is as follows: DTGVSQNPRHKITKRGQNVTFRCDPISEHNRLYWYRQTLGQGPEFLTYFQNEAQLEKSRLLSDRFSAERPKGSFSTLEIQRTEQGDSAMYLCASSFYAVANYGYTFGSGTRLTVV.

This clonotype showed up many times. V is TRBV6-2 or TRBV6-3 and J is TRBJ2-6, with D perhaps TRBD1 (6 bases). CDR3 length equals 15 residues. CDR1 and CDR2 (germline): MNHEY, SVGEGT. Trimming shortened V by 5 bases and J by 1 base, and 9 bases separated the two germline ends. In DNA, the CDR3 is TGTGCCAGCAGTGAAACAGGGTCTGGGGCCAACGTCCTGACTTTC. This gives the protein CASSETGSGANVLTF.

This clonotype was detected ten times or more. The chain uses TRBV24-1 and TRBJ1-5; tentative D call: TRBD1 (6 bases). V was pared by 3 bases and J by 9 bases, with 17 bases between. Germline CDR1 and CDR2: KGHDR and SFDVKD. The CDR3 covers 15 residues. The CDR3 DNA follows: TGTGCCACCAGTGATGGGACAAAGGGCGGTCGGCCCCAGCATTTT. As protein: CATSDGTKGGRPQHF.

The J gene is TRBJ2-1, the V gene TRBV7-9; weak D call: TRBD2 (7 bases). Gene TRBJ2-7 matches the end of the DNA better, so the J call may be wrong. This CDR3 spans 13 amino acids. Germline CDR1 SEHNR, CDR2 FQNEAQ (reference sequence). The CDR3 loop is CASSLGGLDEQYF. CDR3 nucleotides: TGTGCCAGCAGCTTGGGGGGGCTGGACGAGCAGTACTTC.

This clonotype was seen more than once but under ten times. The V gene is TRBV4-3, the J gene TRBJ2-7; D is perhaps TRBD2 (5 bases). The V end was cut by 3 bases, the J end by 3 bases, with 12 bases between. Germline V gene sequence: CDR1 LGHNA, CDR2 YSLEER. The length of the CDR3 is 14 residues. CDR3 amino acids: CASSQKEGDYEQYF. The DNA of the CDR3 is TGCGCCAGCAGCCAGAAAGAGGGAGACTACGAGCAGTACTTC.

The sample holds many counts of this clonotype. The rearrangement uses TRBV20-1 and TRBJ1-1; weak D call: TRBD1 (6 bases). Trimming shortened V by 4 bases and J by 5 bases, and 20 bases separated the two germline ends. The CDR3 is 15 amino acids. Per the germline V gene, CDR1 is DFQATT and CDR2 is SNEGSKA (reference sequence). The CDR3 sequence: CSAKPPGARGTEAFF. The DNA for the CDR3 is TGCAGTGCTAAACCCCCAGGGGCCAGGGGAACTGAAGCTTTCTTT.

The rearrangement joins TRBV11-1 to TRBJ2-7; D possibly corresponds to TRBD2 (5 bases). Trimming left V 1 base short and J 3 bases short, with 13 bases between. The CDR3 consists of 15 residues. From germline, CDR1 is SGHAT and CDR2 FQDESV (reference sequence). For the CDR3, the DNA is TGTGCCAGCAGCTTAGGGTCTGAGGGCTTCTACGAGCAGTACTTC. Protein sequence: CASSLGSEGFYEQYF. The full variable domain, its missing parts supplied by reference TRBV11-1 and TRBJ2-7, is EAEVAQSPRYKITEKSQAVAFWCDPISGHATLYWYRQILGQGPELLVQFQDESVVDDSQLPKDRFSAERLKGVDSTLKIQPAELGDSAMYLCASSLGSEGFYEQYFGPGTRLTVT.

In this sample, this clonotype is medium-sized (0.01 to 0.1%). The V and J genes are TRBV20-1 and TRBJ2-1; 8 bases are shared with TRBD2. Germline trimming cut 3 bases from V and 3 bases from J; bases unmatched to any gene: 4. The germline V gene has CDR1 DFQATT and CDR2 SNEGSKA (reference sequence). The CDR3 sequence is 14 residues long. The CDR3: CSASRSGSYNEQFF. DNA of the CDR3: TGCAGTGCTAGCCGAAGCGGGAGCTACAATGAGCAGTTCTTC.

This clonotype was seen more than once but under ten times. The chain employs TRBV2 and TRBJ2-7; the D is unclear. Germline V gene data show CDR1 as SNHLY and CDR2 as FYNNEI. The V end lost 6 bases, the J end lost 5 bases, and 14 bases lay between the germline ends. CDR3 length: 13 residues. The CDR3 nucleotides read TGTGCCAGCAGCGAGTCCCTCCCGGACGAGCAGTACTTC. It is translated as CASSESLPDEQYF.

On this clonotype itself: A read error may explain this, as a much larger clone is one base away. For the CDR3, the DNA is TGTGCCAGCAGGCCCAGGGTAAGGGACACTGAAGCTTTCTTT. Its translation: CASRPRVRDTEAFF. The chain links TRBV6-5 to TRBJ1-1, with TRBD1 as a possible D gene (5 bases). CDR1 and CDR2 from the germline V gene are MNHEY and SVGAGI. This CDR3 has 14 amino acids. Trimming stripped 6 bases from V and 3 bases from J, with 14 bases between.

In its sample, this clonotype was seen many times. This chain joins TRBV18 and TRBJ1-1; possibly TRBD1 for D (6 bases). The CDR3 extends over 16 amino acids. CDR1 and CDR2 from the germline V gene are KGHSH and LQKENI. Deletions cut 6 bases from V and 0 bases from J, with 17 bases between. Here the CDR3 DNA reads TGTGCCAGCTCCCAAAACACGCAGGGGATGAACACTGAAGCTTTCTTT. Translating gives CASSQNTQGMNTEAFF.

This clonotype came up many times. J is TRBJ2-3 and V is TRBV6-5, with TRBD2 matching 14 bases. Germline V gene sequence: CDR1 MNHEY, CDR2 SVGAGI. This CDR3 is 15 amino acids long. The ends lost 5 bases at V and 7 bases at J; junction bases unmatched: 5. The CDR3 sequence: CASSGTSGSINTQYF. The CDR3 coding sequence is TGTGCCAGCAGTGGGACTAGCGGGAGTATAAATACGCAGTATTTT.

The table lists this clonotype with many counts. The chain is built from TRBV19 and TRBJ1-5; tentative D call: TRBD1 (6 bases). The CDR3 has 17 amino acids. Germline V lookup: CDR1 LNHDA, CDR2 SQIVND (reference sequence). V lost 3 bases to trimming and J lost 2 bases, with 17 bases between them. In nucleotides, the CDR3 is TGTGCCAGTAGTATGTTGACCGGGGGCAGTGGCAATCAGCCCCAGCATTTT. This translates into CASSMLTGGSGNQPQHF.

By share, this clonotype counts as medium-sized. This chain joins TRBV29-1 and TRBJ1-2; D is ambiguous. This CDR3 comprises 13 residues. V dropped 4 bases and J dropped 0 bases, with 9 bases sitting between them. CDR1 is SQVTM and CDR2 is ANQGSEA in the germline V gene. CDR3 in DNA: TGCAGCGTTGGTCAGGCAGCTAACTATGGCTACACCTTC. Residues: CSVGQAANYGYTF.

Ten or more counts support this clonotype. The rearrangement uses TRBV7-8 and TRBJ2-3, with no clear D. This CDR3 has 15 amino acids. CDR1 and CDR2 from the germline V gene are SGHVS and FQNEAQ. The ends were cut back, 1 base at V and 2 bases at J, with 10 bases in the middle. The CDR3 DNA follows: TGTGCCAGCAGCTTAGTATTTTGGGACACAGATACGCAGTATTTT. This sequence encodes CASSLVFWDTDTQYF.

This clonotype was found many times. The rearrangement links TRBV7-9 to TRBJ1-2; possibly TRBD1 for D (5 bases). Germline V gives CDR1 SEHNR, CDR2 FQNEAQ (reference sequence). The CDR3 spans 13 residues. The ends were cut back, 5 bases at V and 8 bases at J, with 15 bases in the middle. The DNA of the CDR3 is TGTGCCAGCAGCCGGGGAGGGGTTTCGGGCTACACCTTC. Residues: CASSRGGVSGYTF. Full variable domain (rest looked up from reference TRBV7-9 and TRBJ1-2): DTGVSQNPRHKITKRGQNVTFRCDPISEHNRLYWYRQTLGQGPEFLTYFQNEAQLEKSRLLSDRFSAERPKGSFSTLEIQRTEQGDSAMYLCASSRGGVSGYTFGSGTRLTVV.

This clonotype counts as large. The chain is built from TRBV20-1 and TRBJ1-5; D ambiguous. Germline loops: CDR1 DFQATT, CDR2 SNEGSKA (reference sequence). V was shortened by 6 bases and J by 2 bases, with 14 bases between the two germline ends. The CDR3 covers 14 residues. CDR3 nucleotide sequence: TGCAGTGCAATAGCGGGCTGGGGCAATCAGCCCCAGCATTTT. Amino acids: CSAIAGWGNQPQHF.

The chain carries TRBV9 and TRBJ2-1; TRBD2 matches 16 bases. CDR3 size: 20 residues. Trimming removed 4 bases from V and 4 bases from J; junction bases left unmatched: 14. From germline, CDR1 is SGDLS and CDR2 YYNGEE. As DNA, the CDR3 is TGTGCCAGCAGCATTTGGGAGGGGACTAGCGGGAGGGCCCTGTACAATGAGCAGTTCTTC. It codes for CASSIWEGTSGRALYNEQFF.

Many counts were recorded for this clonotype. V is TRBV27 and J is TRBJ1-1; no clear D gene. This CDR3 contains 13 residues. V lost 4 bases to trimming and J lost 9 bases, with 15 bases between them. CDR1 and CDR2 (germline): MNHEY, SMNVEV (reference sequence). CDR3 protein: CASSSLAGQQAFF. In DNA form, the CDR3 reads TGTGCCAGCAGTTCCCTGGCAGGCCAACAAGCTTTCTTT.